This T cell receptor (beta chain) was sequenced in a study of cytomegalovirus exposure and HLA in healthy donors. PCR primers comprised 60 Vbeta and 13 Jbeta primers. How the authors handled the data: Counted up in a later analysis, unique TCR beta chains came to some 82 million, with some 9.9 million shared. Sequenced by immunoSEQ multiplex PCR; TCRdb stores in-frame clones only, minus some. The D gene and trimming were derived from the DNA, and the V and J assignments and clone size from that table. The table lists 150,000 to 200,000 clones, around 81% of them singletons. The germline V gene has CDR1 MGHDK and CDR2 SYGVNS. Trimming pared 4 bases from V and 4 bases from J, leaving 16 bases between. The CDR3 totals 15 residues. Remarks on this clone: Its specificity is unknown.

Regarding the study as a whole: Through in vitro validation, three CMV-associated chains were shown to be specific for CMV antigens.

The chain carries TRBV25-1 and TRBJ1-1, with a tentative D call TRBD1 (5 bases). Sequencing was carried out using PBMCs. The receptor's source is a young woman in good health and CMV-seronegative. The CDR3 is CASSGGGGRATEAFF. CDR3 coding DNA: TGTGCCAGCAGTGGGGGGGGAGGTCGGGCCACTGAAGCTTTCTTT.